The 19 T cell receptor beta chains listed next were all sequenced from one sample in a study of metastatic and nonmetastatic thyroid tumors. TCRdb reprocessed the PCR reads using MiXCR. The sample contains 15,000 or so clones, about 12% of which appear only once. No patient had received any treatment before thyroid surgery. The sample was blood. The source is a female donor with papillary thyroid cancer or a benign thyroid nodule (not recorded which). Some clones in this sample may be carry-over from other donors' samples.

On this clone itself: One end of the junction does not line up with germline, which may come from a read error. The chain employs TRBV5-6 and TRBJ2-7, with 7 bases aligning to TRBD1. The CDR3 runs 16 residues. Germline CDR1 SGHDT, CDR2 YYEEEE. This CDR3 is CASSLETQGSSDEQYF. For the CDR3, the DNA is TGTGCCAGCAGCTTGGAGACACAGGGGAGCTCCGACGAGCAGTACTTC.

In its sample, this clone was seen a few times. A read error may explain this, as a much larger clone is one base away. The chain links TRBV9 to TRBJ1-1; D remains ambiguous. This CDR3 is 14 amino acids long. Trimming left V 0 bases short and J 0 bases short, with 6 bases between. The germline CDR1 and CDR2 sequences are SGDLS and YYNGEE. The CDR3 loop is CASSVGPLNTEAFF. Here the CDR3 DNA reads TGTGCCAGCAGCGTAGGTCCTCTGAACACTGAAGCTTTCTTT.

To note about this clone: One junction end disagrees with the germline gene, perhaps due to a read error. This rearrangement joins TRBV10-1 to TRBJ2-3; D is tentatively TRBD1 or TRBD2 (6 bases each). The length of the CDR3 is 16 residues. Germline V CDR1 and CDR2: WNHNN, SYGVQD (reference sequence). The CDR3 sequence: CASSQSLGGITDTQCF. CDR3 DNA: TGCGCCAGCAGTCAGTCGCTCGGGGGCATCACAGATACGCAGTGTTTT.

This clone was observed at least ten times. This chain uses TRBV5-4 with TRBJ2-7, with D perhaps TRBD1 (6 bases). The ends were cut back, 4 bases at V and 4 bases at J, with 12 bases in the middle. The CDR3 length is 13 residues. CDR1 is SGHNT, CDR2 YYREEE, per germline (reference sequence). DNA of the CDR3: TGTGCCAGCAGCGTACAGGGTTTGTACGAGCAGTACTTC. Residues: CASSVQGLYEQYF.

This clone has only a few counts. The chain joins TRBV27 to TRBJ2-7, with D perhaps given as TRBD1 or TRBD2 (5 bases each). Germline loops: CDR1 MNHEY, CDR2 SMNVEV (reference sequence). This CDR3 is 13 amino acids long. The V end lost 9 bases, the J end lost 4 bases, and 16 bases lay between the germline ends. CDR3 nucleotides: TGTGCCAGTAGTGAACGGAGGACATACGAGCAGTACTTC. Its protein is CASSERRTYEQYF.

Sample share makes this clone medium-sized (0.01 to 0.1%). The chain combines TRBV28 with TRBJ1-1; 8 bases match TRBD1. Looked up from germline, CDR1 is MDHEN and CDR2 is SYDVKM. The CDR3 is 14 amino acids. V shed 5 bases, J shed 6 bases, and the junction held 8 bases outside the gene matches. CDR3 in DNA: TGTGCCAGCAGTACACAGGGGGGGAAGGCTGAAGCTTTCTTT. Translation gives CASSTQGGKAEAFF.

About this clone: At one end the junction does not follow the germline gene, possibly because of a read error. V gene TRBV12-3 or TRBV12-4 combines with J gene TRBJ2-7; D possibly matches TRBD1 or TRBD2 (6 bases each). The CDR3 covers 16 residues. CDR3 DNA sequence: TGTGCGAGCAGCAAGGGAGGCTATGGGGGCGCGGGGGAGCAGTACTTC. It is translated as CASSKGGYGGAGEQYF.

The sample holds many counts of this clone. The chain uses TRBV2 and TRBJ1-1; the match to TRBD1 covers 7 bases. The V segment lost 5 bases and the J segment 8 bases; nucleotides outside the gene matches: 5. The CDR3 has 12 amino acids. Germline CDR1 and CDR2: SNHLY and FYNNEI. The CDR3 DNA sequence: TGTGCCAGCAGTACAGGGGAGGACGAAGCTTTCTTT. As protein: CASSTGEDEAFF. Full variable domain (rest looked up from reference TRBV2 and TRBJ1-1): EPEVTQTPSHQVTQMGQEVILRCVPISNHLYFYWYRQILGQKVEFLVSFYNNEISEKSEIFDDQFSVERPDGSNFTLKIRSTKLEDSAMYFCASSTGEDEAFFGQGTRLTVV.

The V and J genes are TRBV20-1 and TRBJ2-7; tentative D call: TRBD2 (6 bases). The germline V gene encodes CDR1 DFQATT and CDR2 SNEGSKA (reference sequence). The CDR3 consists of 12 residues. V was cut by 6 bases and J by 3 bases, with 12 bases left in between. CDR3 nucleotide sequence: TGCAGTGCCCAGGGACTCCGCTACGAGCAGTACTTC. Translated, it gives CSAQGLRYEQYF.

In its sample, this clone was seen a few times. A much larger clone lies a single base off, so this may be a read error. V and J are TRBV27 and TRBJ1-4; D remains unclear. CDR1 is MNHEY, CDR2 SMNVEV, per germline (reference sequence). CDR3 size: 14 residues. The CDR3 DNA reads as TGTGCCAGCAGTCTGCTAGGGTTTAATGAAAAACTGGTTTTT. This gives the protein CASSLLGFNEKLVF.

In this sample, this clone turned up many times. The chain couples TRBV5-1 to TRBJ2-1; TRBD2 agrees at 7 bases. The length of the CDR3 is 15 residues. Germline CDR1 and CDR2: SGHRS and YFSETQ. Losses at the gene ends were 5 bases for V and 9 bases for J; bases not matched to a gene: 14. CDR3 coding DNA: TGCGCCAGCAGTGCGTCTAGCGGAGACGGCCGTGAGCAGTTCTTC. It is translated as CASSASSGDGREQFF.

This clone was counted between two and nine times. This chain joins TRBV6-1 and TRBJ1-2, with 7 nucleotides matching TRBD1. This CDR3 has 17 amino acids. V lost 7 bases to trimming and J lost 1 base; unmatched junction nucleotides: 15. Germline V gene sequence: CDR1 MNHNS, CDR2 SASEGT. This CDR3 reads CASKNRQGGNFNYGYTF. CDR3 coding DNA: TGTGCCAGCAAGAACCGACAGGGAGGAAACTTTAACTATGGCTACACCTTC.

By sample share, this clone is medium-sized. The J gene is TRBJ1-2, the V gene TRBV28; D uncertain. Germline lookup yields CDR1 MDHEN and CDR2 SYDVKM. V shed 7 bases and J shed 4 bases, with 7 bases lying between them. This CDR3 is built from 11 residues. CDR3 sequence (DNA): TGTGCCAGCAAACTCTTCTATGGCTACACCTTC. It encodes CASKLFYGYTF.

This clone was seen only a few times. The chain is built from TRBV19 and TRBJ1-1, with D perhaps matching TRBD1 (5 bases). Trimming removed 4 bases at V and 3 bases at J, with 12 bases between. Germline CDR1 LNHDA, CDR2 SQIVND (reference sequence). The CDR3 loop spans 14 amino acids. The CDR3 DNA sequence: TGTGCCAGTAGTACAGGGCGGGAGGACACTGAAGCTTTCTTT. Amino acids: CASSTGREDTEAFF.

This clone is labeled as medium-sized. The chain links TRBV27 to TRBJ2-6, with D tentatively TRBD1 (5 bases). The CDR3 spans 18 residues. V was pared by 2 bases and J by 0 bases, with 14 bases between. Germline CDR1 reads MNHEY; CDR2 reads SMNVEV (reference sequence). CDR3: CASSLGAFTSSGANVLTF. The CDR3 DNA reads as TGTGCCAGCAGTTTAGGGGCTTTTACAAGCTCTGGGGCCAACGTCCTGACTTTC.

This clone is medium-sized. V is TRBV12-3 or TRBV12-4 and J is TRBJ2-5; 10 bases fit TRBD1. This CDR3 has 14 amino acids. V was clipped by 1 base and J by 5 bases; unmatched bases: 1. DNA for the CDR3: TGTGCCAGCAGTTTAGGGACAGGGGGGGAGACCCAGTACTTC. Translating it yields CASSLGTGGETQYF.

Relative to its sample, this clone is medium-sized. The DNA for the CDR3 is TGTGCCAGCAGCCCGCGGGGGAGAGAGACCGGGGAGCTGTTTTTT. It specifies CASSPRGRETGELFF. The rearrangement uses TRBV7-9 and TRBJ2-2; the match to TRBD2 covers 7 bases. The CDR3 has 15 residues. The junction had 8 bases not matched to a gene; V was cut back by 5 bases and J by 5 bases. Germline CDR1 reads SEHNR; CDR2 reads FQNEAQ (reference sequence). Full variable domain (rest looked up from reference TRBV7-9 and TRBJ2-2): DTGVSQNPRHKITKRGQNVTFRCDPISEHNRLYWYRQTLGQGPEFLTYFQNEAQLEKSRLLSDRFSAERPKGSFSTLEIQRTEQGDSAMYLCASSPRGRETGELFFGEGSRLTVL.

This clone came up a few times. This rearrangement joins TRBV3-1 to TRBJ2-4; 8 bases are a match to TRBD2. The CDR3 has 16 residues. Germline lookup yields CDR1 LGHDT and CDR2 YNNKEL (reference sequence). The J segment lost 1 base and the V segment lost 4 bases, leaving 6 bases of the junction unmatched. DNA of the CDR3: TGTGCCAGCAGCCTAAATAGCGGGGAGGCCAAAAACATTCAGTACTTC. Its translation: CASSLNSGEAKNIQYF.

This clone appeared many times. J is TRBJ2-7 and V is TRBV3-1, with D uncertain. The CDR3 consists of 12 residues. CDR1 LGHDT and CDR2 YNNKEL come from the germline V gene (reference sequence). V lost 1 base and J 4 bases, leaving 5 bases between the germline ends. For the CDR3, the DNA is TGTGCCAGCAGCCAAGGACGGTACGAGCAGTACTTC. Translating gives CASSQGRYEQYF.